The 14 T cell receptor beta chains below come from one sample, sequenced in a study of CD8+CD57+ T cells in acquired aplastic anemia. Patients selected for sequencing had displayed CD8+CD57+ cell expansion by flow cytometry. Researchers used genomic DNA as the template to profile TCR beta VDJ and CDR3. In TCRdb, the reads were re-called with MiXCR into one record per CDR3 protein. The sample has some 180,000 distinct CDR3 sequences, 55% to 65% seen once. Specimen: sorted CD4+, CD8+, or CD8+CD57+ T cells (not recorded which) from PBMCs. The receptors shown here come from a human donor with aplastic anemia.

This chain joins TRBV7-9 and TRBJ1-2; 9 bases are shared with TRBD1. Germline V gene sequence: CDR1 SEHNR, CDR2 FQNEAQ (reference sequence). V lost 6 bases and J lost 7; bases outside the gene matches: 3. This CDR3 is 12 amino acids long. In DNA, the CDR3 is TGTGCCAGCAGGGGACAGGGAGGTGGCTACACCTTC. This translates into CASRGQGGGYTF.

The V gene is TRBV19, the J gene TRBJ1-4, with D tentatively TRBD1 (5 bases). The CDR3 is 11 residues long. CDR1 and CDR2 from the germline V gene are LNHDA and SQIVND (reference sequence). Between the trimmed V and J ends, which lost 5 bases and 10 bases, there was a span of 8 bases. The CDR3 sequence: CASSGGAKLFF. The CDR3 DNA reads as TGTGCCAGTAGTGGGGGTGCAAAACTGTTTTTT.

This sequence joins TRBV7-9 and TRBJ2-7; D remains unclear. The CDR3 sequence is 12 residues long. Per the germline V gene, CDR1 is SEHNR and CDR2 is FQNEAQ (reference sequence). CDR3: CNSSLDSYEQYF. CDR3 DNA sequence: TGTAACAGCAGCTTAGACTCCTACGAGCAGTACTTC.

The rearrangement uses TRBV9 and TRBJ1-2, with D possibly TRBD1 on 6 matching bases. The V and J ends lost 4 bases and 6 bases respectively, with 13 bases between them. CDR3 length: 13 residues. Germline V gene lookup returns CDR1 SGDLS and CDR2 YYNGEE. The CDR3 region has the DNA TGTGCCAGCAGCACACAGGACAGTGATGGCTACACCTTC. It is translated as CASSTQDSDGYTF. The full variable domain, its missing parts supplied by reference TRBV9 and TRBJ1-2, is DSGVTQTPKHLITATGQRVTLRCSPRSGDLSVYWYQQSLDQGLQFLIQYYNGEERAKGNILERFSAQQFPDLHSELNLSSLELGDSALYFCASSTQDSDGYTFGSGTRLTVV.

In the case of this clonotype: A clone one base away is much larger, so this may be a read error. This rearrangement joins TRBV3-1 to TRBJ2-3; 16 bases are shared with TRBD2. Losses at the gene ends were 8 bases for V and 2 bases for J; bases not matched to a gene: 13. Germline CDR1 and CDR2: LGHDT and YNNKEL (reference sequence). There are 19 residues in the CDR3. The CDR3 loop is CASRVKGTSGGVVTDTQYF. As DNA, the CDR3 is TGTGCCAGCCGCGTAAAAGGGACTAGCGGGGGGGTTGTCACAGATACGCAGTATTTT.

This clonotype was counted many times. This chain links TRBV9 with TRBJ2-3, with TRBD1 matching 10 bases. The trim removed 4 bases at V and 1 base at J, leaving 6 bases unmatched. Germline V gene data show CDR1 as SGDLS and CDR2 as YYNGEE. The CDR3 covers 16 residues. CDR3 bases: TGTGCCAGCAGCTTTCGGACAGGGGGGGGCACAGATACGCAGTATTTT. This encodes CASSFRTGGGTDTQYF.

This clonotype appeared once. The gene calls are TRBV15 and TRBJ1-1; D is undetermined. Trimming removed 1 base at V and 0 bases at J, with 9 bases between. The CDR3 has 15 amino acids. CDR1 and CDR2 (germline): LNHNV, YYDKDF (reference sequence). The CDR3 is CATSRASGVNTEAFF. DNA of the CDR3: TGTGCCACCAGCAGAGCAAGCGGCGTGAACACTGAAGCTTTCTTT.

This rearrangement joins TRBV7-3 to TRBJ1-2; TRBD1 agrees at 9 bases. The germline gives CDR1 SGHTA, CDR2 FQGTGA. V lost 7 bases and J lost 8; bases outside the gene matches: 14. The CDR3 has 15 residues. The CDR3: CASTSDRGAGKGYTF. CDR3 in DNA: TGTGCCAGCACCTCGGACAGGGGCGCGGGGAAAGGCTACACCTTC.

In its sample, this clonotype was seen many times. The chain recombines TRBV6-1 with TRBJ2-3; D perhaps matches TRBD1 (5 bases). Trimming removed 3 bases at V and 4 bases at J, with 11 bases between. This CDR3 is 14 amino acids long. Germline lookup yields CDR1 MNHNS and CDR2 SASEGT. CDR3 amino acids: CASSEQGSPDTQYF. The CDR3 DNA sequence: TGTGCCAGCAGTGAGCAGGGTAGCCCAGATACGCAGTATTTT.

CDR3 coding DNA: TGCAGTGCGCAACAGGGTGGAGAGACCCAGTACTTC. This encodes CSAQQGGETQYF. This chain uses TRBV20-1 with TRBJ2-5; a weak D match, TRBD1 (6 bases). CDR1 DFQATT and CDR2 SNEGSKA come from the germline V gene (reference sequence). This CDR3 is 12 amino acids long. Trimming took off 6 bases at V and 4 bases at J, with 12 bases between the two ends.

CDR3 coding DNA: TGCAGCGTTGTCCAGGGCAGCAATCAGCCCCAGCATTTT. It specifies CSVVQGSNQPQHF. The chain has TRBV29-1 and TRBJ1-5; D is perhaps TRBD1 (5 bases). Germline lookup yields CDR1 SQVTM and CDR2 ANQGSEA. V lost 4 bases to trimming and J lost 1 base, with 8 bases between them. The CDR3 sequence is 13 residues long.

Many counts were recorded for this clonotype. This sequence joins TRBV12-3 or TRBV12-4 and TRBJ2-2; 7 nucleotides line up with TRBD1. Trimming at V came to 5 bases and at J to 4 bases, leaving 10 bases not matched to a gene. This CDR3 is 16 amino acids long. CDR3: CASSNPTGSSTGELFF. CDR3 in DNA: TGTGCCAGCAGTAATCCGACAGGGTCGAGCACCGGGGAGCTGTTTTTT.

V and J are TRBV7-2 and TRBJ2-2, with D perhaps being TRBD1 or TRBD2 (5 bases each). From germline, CDR1 is SGHTA and CDR2 FQGNSA. The CDR3 totals 15 residues. Trimming took 5 bases from V and 5 from J, leaving 15 bases between them. The CDR3 DNA reads TGTGCCAGCAGCGCCTCCCGGGGCGGGACCGGGGAGCTGTTTTTT. This codes for CASSASRGGTGELFF.

The CDR3 sequence: CASRPGRGLNEKLFF. DNA of the CDR3: TGTGCCAGCAGACCCGGCCGGGGACTTAATGAAAAACTGTTTTTT. V is TRBV7-9 and J is TRBJ1-4; D may be TRBD1 (5 bases). Germline values: CDR1 SEHNR, CDR2 FQNEAQ (reference sequence). The CDR3 spans 15 residues. The V gene lost 6 bases and the J gene lost 4 bases, with 15 bases spanning the gap.